This paragraph reports one TCR beta chain. This entry is derived from a study of cytomegalovirus exposure and HLA in healthy donors. Generated by immunoSEQ multiplex PCR, the TCRdb table keeps only in-frame clones and is missing some. This table holds about 150,000 clones, about 82% found once. Germline values: CDR1 SQVTM, CDR2 ANQGSEA. This CDR3 is 19 amino acids long. Trimming took 4 bases from V and 0 from J, leaving 22 bases between them. Sequenced input: PBMCs. The V and J genes are TRBV29-1 and TRBJ2-6; D possibly corresponds to TRBD2 (7 bases). This receptor was taken from a human donor in good health. Here the CDR3 DNA reads TGCAGCGTTGTAGCGCGGGACAAGGGGGGGATCTCTGGGGCCAACGTCCTGACTTTC. Encoded protein: CSVVARDKGGISGANVLTF.